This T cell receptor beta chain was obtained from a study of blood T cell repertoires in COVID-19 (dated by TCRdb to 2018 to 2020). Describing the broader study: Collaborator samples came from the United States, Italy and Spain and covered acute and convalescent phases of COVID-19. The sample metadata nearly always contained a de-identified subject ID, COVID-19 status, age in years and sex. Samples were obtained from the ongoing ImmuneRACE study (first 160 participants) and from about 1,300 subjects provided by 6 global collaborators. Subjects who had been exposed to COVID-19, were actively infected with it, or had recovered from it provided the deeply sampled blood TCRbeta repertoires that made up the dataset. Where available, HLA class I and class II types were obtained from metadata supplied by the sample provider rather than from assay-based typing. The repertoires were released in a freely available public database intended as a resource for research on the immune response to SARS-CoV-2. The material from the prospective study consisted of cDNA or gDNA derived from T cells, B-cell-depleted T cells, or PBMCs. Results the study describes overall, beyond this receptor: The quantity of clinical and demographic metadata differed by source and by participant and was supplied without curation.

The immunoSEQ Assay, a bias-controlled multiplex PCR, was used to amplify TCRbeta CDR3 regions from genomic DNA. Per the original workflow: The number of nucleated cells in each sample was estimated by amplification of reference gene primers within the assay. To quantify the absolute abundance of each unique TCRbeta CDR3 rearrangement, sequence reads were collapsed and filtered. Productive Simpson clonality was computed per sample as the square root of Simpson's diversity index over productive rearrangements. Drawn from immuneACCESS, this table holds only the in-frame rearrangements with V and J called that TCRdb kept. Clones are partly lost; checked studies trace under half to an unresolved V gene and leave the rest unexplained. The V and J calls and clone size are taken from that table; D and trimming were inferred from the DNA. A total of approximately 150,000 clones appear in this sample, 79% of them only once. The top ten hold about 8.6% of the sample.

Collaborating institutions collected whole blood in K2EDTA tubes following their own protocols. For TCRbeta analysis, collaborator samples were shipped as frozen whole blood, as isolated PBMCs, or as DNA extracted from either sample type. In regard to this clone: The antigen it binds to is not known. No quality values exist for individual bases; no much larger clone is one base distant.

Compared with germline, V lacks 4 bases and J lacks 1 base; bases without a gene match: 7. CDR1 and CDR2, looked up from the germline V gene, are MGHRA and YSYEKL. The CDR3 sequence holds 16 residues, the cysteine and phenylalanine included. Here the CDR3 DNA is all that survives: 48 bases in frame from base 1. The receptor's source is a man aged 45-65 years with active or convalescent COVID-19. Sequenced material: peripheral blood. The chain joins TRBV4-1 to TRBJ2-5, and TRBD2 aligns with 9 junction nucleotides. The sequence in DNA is TGCGCCAGCAGCCCCGCGGGGGGGCGCCTCCAAGAGACCCAGTACTTC. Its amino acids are CASSPAGGRLQETQYF.